These 20 T cell receptor beta chains were sequenced from one sample in a study of T cell changes during pregnancy in multiple sclerosis. Sequencing used immunoSEQ multiplex PCR; TCRdb keeps in-frame clones, though not all of them. This sample has just under 80,000 clones, with around 93% found just once. Sample: peripheral blood, taken in the second trimester of pregnancy. The receptors were gathered from a female donor in good health, enrolled as a control in a pregnancy study.

The chain joins TRBV18 to TRBJ2-2; D is unclear. Germline loops: CDR1 KGHSH, CDR2 LQKENI. V lost 6 bases and J 4 bases, leaving 15 bases between the germline ends. The CDR3 sequence is 15 residues long. CDR3 in amino acids: CASSPTPTGTGELFF. The CDR3 region has the DNA TGTGCCAGCTCCCCGACCCCGACGGGCACCGGGGAGCTGTTTTTT.

This rearrangement joins TRBV7-3 to TRBJ2-3; 7 nucleotides match TRBD2. Losses at the gene ends were 5 bases for V and 4 bases for J; bases not matched to a gene: 12. Looked up from germline, CDR1 is SGHTA and CDR2 is FQGTGA. This CDR3 has 16 amino acids. For the CDR3, the DNA is TGTGCCAGCAGCAGCCCCAAGGGCGGGGGATCAGATACGCAGTATTTT. It specifies CASSSPKGGGSDTQYF.

DNA for the CDR3: TGCGCCAGCAGCCCCCTAGGTGAAAAACTGTTTTTT. It specifies CASSPLGEKLFF. The chain uses TRBV4-1 and TRBJ1-4; unclear D gene. Germline V CDR1 and CDR2: MGHRA, YSYEKL. Trimming stripped 4 bases from V and 7 bases from J, with 7 bases between. The CDR3 has 12 amino acids.

For this clone: A junction end diverges from the germline sequence, so it may reflect a read error. The CDR3: CATSSSRSHEQYF. Written as DNA, the CDR3 is TGTGCCACCAGCTCGAGTCGCTCCCACGAGCAGTACTTC. V is TRBV15 and J is TRBJ2-7; D not certain. The CDR3 is 13 residues long. Germline lookup yields CDR1 LNHNV and CDR2 YYDKDF (reference sequence).

This clone showed up just once. This chain uses TRBV7-8 with TRBJ1-3, with D perhaps TRBD1 (5 bases). Trimming removed 3 bases at V and 0 bases at J, with 21 bases between. The CDR3 runs to 19 residues. Germline V gene data show CDR1 as SGHVS and CDR2 as FQNEAQ. DNA of the CDR3: TGTGCCAGCAGCTTCAAGGGACTCTTCGAGGGACCCTCTGGAAACACCATATATTTT. Its protein product is CASSFKGLFEGPSGNTIYF.

The gene calls are TRBV11-1 and TRBJ1-3; 8 bases match TRBD1. The V gene's germline CDR1 is SGHAT and CDR2 FQDESV (reference sequence). V lost 5 bases and J lost 0; bases outside the gene matches: 12. The CDR3 length is 18 residues. Here the CDR3 DNA reads TGTGCCAGCAGCGGGGTTCCGGGACAGGCTTCCTCTGGAAACACCATATATTTT. Its translation is CASSGVPGQASSGNTIYF.

In its sample, this clone was seen a few times. This chain joins TRBV5-1 and TRBJ1-1; no clear D. Germline values: CDR1 SGHRS, CDR2 YFSETQ. This CDR3 comprises 15 residues. V lost 1 base, J lost 0 bases, and 10 bases lay in between. The CDR3 reads CASSLQDPMNTEAFF. The DNA for the CDR3 is TGCGCCAGCAGCTTGCAGGATCCCATGAACACTGAAGCTTTCTTT.

This chain links TRBV6-1 with TRBJ2-6; tentative D call: TRBD1 (5 bases). Trimming removed 0 bases from V and 0 bases from J, with 9 bases in between. This CDR3 has 17 amino acids. From germline, CDR1 is MNHNS and CDR2 SASEGT. The CDR3 is CASSEADRFSGANVLTF. For the CDR3, the DNA is TGTGCCAGCAGTGAAGCCGACAGATTCTCTGGGGCCAACGTCCTGACTTTC.

The rearrangement uses TRBV9 and TRBJ2-1, with TRBD2 identical over 7 bases. The V gene's germline CDR1 is SGDLS and CDR2 YYNGEE. The CDR3 runs 16 residues. V shed 2 bases and J 1 base; nucleotides not matched to a gene: 6. In DNA, the CDR3 is TGTGCCAGCAGCGTCGAGGGCGGGGGTTCCTACAATGAGCAGTTCTTC. Protein sequence: CASSVEGGGSYNEQFF.

CDR3 sequence reads: CASSFSPTAGSYEQYF. In DNA form, the CDR3 reads TGTGCCAGCAGCTTTTCCCCGACGGCCGGGTCCTACGAGCAGTACTTC. The chain employs TRBV7-9 and TRBJ2-7; no clear D gene. The germline gives CDR1 SEHNR, CDR2 FQNEAQ (reference sequence). Between the trimmed V and J ends, which lost 3 bases and 1 base, there was a span of 16 bases. This CDR3 is built from 16 residues.

The V and J genes are TRBV11-3 and TRBJ1-1, with 7 bases identical to TRBD1. The length of the CDR3 is 15 residues. The trim removed 1 base at V and 6 bases at J, leaving 8 bases unmatched. From germline, CDR1 is SGHNT and CDR2 YENEEA. Here the CDR3 DNA reads TGTGCCAGCAGCTTAGTTGGGGTCAGGGGGGCTGAAGCTTTCTTT. Residues: CASSLVGVRGAEAFF.

This chain joins TRBV19 and TRBJ1-2, with 9 bases aligning to TRBD1. V was clipped by 6 bases and J by 4 bases; unmatched bases: 6. The CDR3 covers 14 residues. CDR1 and CDR2 from the germline V gene are LNHDA and SQIVND (reference sequence). In nucleotides, the CDR3 is TGTGCCAGTAGGGGGACAGGGCAATCCTATGGCTACACCTTC. It encodes CASRGTGQSYGYTF.

The genes are TRBV7-3 and TRBJ2-7, with 10 bases aligning to TRBD2. Germline V lookup: CDR1 SGHTA, CDR2 FQGTGA. V lost 5 bases and J lost 2; bases outside the gene matches: 3. The CDR3 covers 14 residues. This chain's CDR3 is CASSLTSGAYEQYF. The CDR3, as DNA: TGTGCCAGCAGCCTCACTAGCGGGGCCTACGAGCAGTACTTC.

The chain carries TRBV10-3 and TRBJ1-1, with D tentatively TRBD1 (5 bases). Trimming left V 10 bases short and J 5 bases short, with 11 bases between. Per germline, CDR1 ENHRY and CDR2 SYGVKD. The CDR3 runs to 11 residues. CDR3: CASRGGTEAFF. The DNA of the CDR3 is TGTGCCAGCCGCGGGGGAACTGAAGCTTTCTTT.

The chain links TRBV28 to TRBJ1-1; tentative D call: TRBD1 (6 bases). Germline loops: CDR1 MDHEN, CDR2 SYDVKM. The CDR3 runs to 15 residues. Trimming shortened V by 3 bases and J by 1 base, and 12 bases separated the two germline ends. The CDR3, as DNA: TGTGCCAGCAGTTTCCTTGGGGGCGCGAACACTGAAGCTTTCTTT. Protein product: CASSFLGGANTEAFF.

V is TRBV6-5 and J is TRBJ2-7; TRBD2 might be the D (5 bases). Germline CDR1 MNHEY, CDR2 SVGAGI. The CDR3 is made up of 15 amino acids. Trimming took 2 bases from V and 3 from J, leaving 14 bases between them. The CDR3 nucleotides are TGTGCCAGCAGTTACGACGGGGTAGGGATCTACGAGCAGTACTTC. It translates to CASSYDGVGIYEQYF.

The rearrangement uses TRBV7-6 and TRBJ2-3, with D perhaps TRBD2 (6 bases). This CDR3 comprises 16 residues. Looked up from germline, CDR1 is SGHVS and CDR2 is FNYEAQ. V was trimmed by 1 base and J by 2 bases, leaving 13 bases between them. CDR3 coding DNA: TGTGCCAGCAGCTTAGGGGCGGGACTCAACACAGATACGCAGTATTTT. Its translation: CASSLGAGLNTDTQYF.

This chain connects TRBV9 to TRBJ2-1, with 10 positions matching TRBD2. Germline CDR1 and CDR2: SGDLS and YYNGEE. The CDR3 loop spans 17 amino acids. V lost 0 bases and J lost 7; bases outside the gene matches: 10. The CDR3 DNA is TGTGCCAGCAGCGTAGGATTAGCGGGGGGCCTGGGGAATGAGCAGTTCTTC. It specifies CASSVGLAGGLGNEQFF.

V and J are TRBV7-9 and TRBJ2-7, with 7 bases fitting TRBD1. Germline-derived CDR1 and CDR2 are SEHNR and FQNEAQ (reference sequence). V trimming: 4 bases; J trimming: 5 bases; junction bases outside the gene matches: 11. The CDR3 loop spans 15 amino acids. In DNA form, the CDR3 reads TGTGCCAGCAGCTCACCGAGGACAGGAATCAACGAGCAGTACTTC. Its translation is CASSSPRTGINEQYF.

The rearrangement links TRBV11-3 to TRBJ1-1; D possibly corresponds to TRBD1 (5 bases). CDR1 is SGHNT and CDR2 is YENEEA in the germline V gene. This CDR3 spans 14 amino acids. With 5 bases removed from V and 1 base from J, the gap between germline ends came to 11 bases. The CDR3 DNA reads as TGTGCCAGCAGCCTAAGGCAGGGGAACACTGAAGCTTTCTTT. Translated: CASSLRQGNTEAFF. The full variable domain, with the rest looked up from reference TRBV11-3 and TRBJ1-1, is EAGVVQSPRYKIIEKKQPVAFWCNPISGHNTLYWYLQNLGQGPELLIRYENEEAVDDSQLPKDRFSAERLKGVDSTLKIQPAELGDSAVYLCASSLRQGNTEAFFGQGTRLTVV.